One sample yielded the 10 T cell receptor beta chains listed below, sequenced in a study of blood T cells in healthy people across ages. Using a J-beta primer mix together with a sample-barcoded 5' primer, a second PCR was run for roughly 6 to 11 cycles. TCRdb reanalysed the 5' RACE reads using MiXCR and keeps one entry per CDR3 protein. The table lists 1.5 million to 2 million distinct CDR3 sequences, about two fifths of them singletons. Sequences were obtained from blood. These receptors originate from a human donor in good health.

The V call is TRBV7-2, the J call TRBJ2-7, with D perhaps matching TRBD1 or TRBD2 (6 bases each). The CDR3 is 15 amino acids. Germline V gives CDR1 SGHTA, CDR2 FQGNSA. V shed 3 bases and J shed 0 bases, with 12 bases lying between them. The CDR3 DNA reads TGTGCCAGCAGCTTGAAGGGGGGAACCTCCTACGAGCAGTACTTC. This gives the protein CASSLKGGTSYEQYF.

The chain carries TRBV4-3 and TRBJ2-3; 9 bases match TRBD2. CDR1 and CDR2 (germline): LGHNA, YSLEER. After removal of 0 bases from V and 5 bases from J, the junction contained 9 bases not matched to a gene. The CDR3 spans 17 residues. CDR3 amino acids: CASSQEAKRGAVDTQYF. In DNA, the CDR3 is TGCGCCAGCAGCCAAGAGGCGAAGCGGGGGGCGGTAGATACGCAGTATTTT.

A few counts support this clonotype. The chain combines TRBV6-2 or TRBV6-3 with TRBJ2-1; D uncertain. V was trimmed by 7 bases and J by 10 bases, leaving 23 bases between them. The CDR3 covers 15 residues. Germline CDR1 MNHEY, CDR2 SVGEGT. The CDR3: CASTPMGNLFDEQFF. CDR3 nucleotides: TGTGCCAGCACCCCTATGGGGAATCTATTCGACGAGCAGTTCTTC.

In its sample, this clonotype was seen once. The J gene is TRBJ2-7, the V gene TRBV7-2, with 8 bases matching TRBD1. The CDR3 loop spans 17 amino acids. The germline CDR1 and CDR2 sequences are SGHTA and FQGNSA. Unmatched junction bases numbered 14, after V lost 7 bases and J lost 0 bases. The CDR3 reads CASTQTGTGYSSYEQYF. Written as DNA, the CDR3 is TGTGCCAGCACCCAGACCGGGACAGGCTATAGCTCCTACGAGCAGTACTTC.

The chain is built from TRBV24-1 and TRBJ2-1, with D perhaps assigned TRBD1 or TRBD2 (5 bases each). Germline V gene sequence: CDR1 KGHDR, CDR2 SFDVKD. The CDR3 consists of 16 residues. V dropped 7 bases and J dropped 5 bases, with 20 bases sitting between them. The CDR3 loop is CATSDVDGTPHNEQFF. For the CDR3, the DNA is TGTGCCACCAGCGACGTTGACGGGACGCCTCACAATGAGCAGTTCTTC.

The chain couples TRBV9 to TRBJ2-5; 9 bases agree with TRBD2. This CDR3 contains 16 residues. V lost 3 bases and J lost 2; bases outside the gene matches: 8. Germline V gene lookup returns CDR1 SGDLS and CDR2 YYNGEE. This CDR3 is CASSAKGLATQETQYF. In nucleotides, the CDR3 is TGTGCCAGCAGCGCAAAGGGACTAGCTACGCAAGAGACCCAGTACTTC.

There are a few counts of this clonotype. This rearrangement joins TRBV29-1 to TRBJ2-1; 11 bases align to TRBD2. The CDR3 is 15 amino acids. V shed 2 bases and J 7 bases; nucleotides not matched to a gene: 7. The V gene's germline CDR1 is SQVTM and CDR2 ANQGSEA. DNA for the CDR3: TGCAGCGTTGAAACTAGCGGGGGTTTCTTGAATGAGCAGTTCTTC. Translated: CSVETSGGFLNEQFF.

The rearrangement uses TRBV5-1 and TRBJ2-7, with 7 bases fitting TRBD2. Germline CDR1 is SGHRS and CDR2 is YFSETQ. The V and J ends lost 4 bases and 0 bases, in that order; junction bases with no gene match: 4. The CDR3 spans 14 residues. This CDR3 reads CASSRAGISYEQYF. Written as DNA, the CDR3 is TGCGCCAGCAGCCGAGCGGGGATCTCCTACGAGCAGTACTTC.

The chain joins TRBV28 to TRBJ1-4, with D possibly matching TRBD1 (5 bases). V lost 6 bases to trimming and J lost 5 bases, with 19 bases between them. This CDR3 has 16 residues. Germline CDR1 and CDR2: MDHEN and SYDVKM. DNA of the CDR3: TGTGCCAGCAGCACAGATACAGGAAGCCTCAATGAAAAACTGTTTTTT. Translated: CASSTDTGSLNEKLFF.

The rearrangement links TRBV9 to TRBJ1-4; TRBD1 matches 7 bases. With 6 bases clipped from V and 7 bases from J, the junction kept 15 bases outside the gene matches. CDR1 is SGDLS and CDR2 is YYNGEE in the germline V gene. CDR3 length: 16 amino acids. The DNA for the CDR3 is TGTGCCAGCAAGCGCCACCAACAGGGGTGGGGTGAAAAACTGTTTTTT. It specifies CASKRHQQGWGEKLFF.